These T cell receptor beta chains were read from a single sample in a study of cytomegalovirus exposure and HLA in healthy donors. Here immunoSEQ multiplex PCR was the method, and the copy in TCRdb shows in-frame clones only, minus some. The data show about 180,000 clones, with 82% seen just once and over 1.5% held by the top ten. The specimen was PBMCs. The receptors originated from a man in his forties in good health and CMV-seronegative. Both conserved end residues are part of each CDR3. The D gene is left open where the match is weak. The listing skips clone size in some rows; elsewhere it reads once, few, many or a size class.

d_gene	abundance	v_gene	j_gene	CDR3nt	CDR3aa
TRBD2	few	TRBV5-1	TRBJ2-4	TGCGCCAGCAGAACAGCGGGGGGGGAAAACATTCAGTACTTC	CASRTAGGENIQYF
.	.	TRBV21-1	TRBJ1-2	TGTGCCAGCAGCAAAGAACAGACTGGGGCTCACTATGGCTACACCTTC	CASSKEQTGAHYGYTF
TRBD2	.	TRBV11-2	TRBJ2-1	TGTGCCAGCAGCTTAGGCATTCTAGCGGGGAATGAGCAGTTCTTC	CASSLGILAGNEQFF
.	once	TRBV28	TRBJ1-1	TGTGCCACCGGGAGATCGACAAGACTTAACACTGAAGCTTTCTTT	CATGRSTRLNTEAFF
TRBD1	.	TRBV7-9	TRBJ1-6	TGTGCCAGCAGCTCGACAGGGAATAATTCACCCCTCCACTTT	CASSSTGNNSPLHF
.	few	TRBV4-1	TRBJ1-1	TGCGCCAGCCAACAGGGGAACACTGAAGCTTTCTTT	CASQQGNTEAFF
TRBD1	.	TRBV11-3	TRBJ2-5	TGTGCCAGCAGCTTAAACCAGGGGGCAGAGACCCAGTACTTC	CASSLNQGAETQYF
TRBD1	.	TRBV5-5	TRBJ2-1	TGTGCCAGCAGCTTGGCCCCCACAGGGGGTTCCTACAATGAGCAGTTCTTC	CASSLAPTGGSYNEQFF
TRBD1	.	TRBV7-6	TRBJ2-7	TGTGCCAGCAGCTATCGGGACAGGGTGGCCTACGAGCAGTACTTC	CASSYRDRVAYEQYF
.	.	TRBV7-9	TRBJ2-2	TGTGCCAGCAGCTTCAGGGCAAACACCGGGGAGCTGTTTTTT	CASSFRANTGELFF
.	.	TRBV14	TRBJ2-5	TGTGCCAGCAGCCTTAGAGGGAGTCACCGGTCGGAGACCCAGTACTTC	CASSLRGSHRSETQYF
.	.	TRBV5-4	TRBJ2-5	TGTGCCAGCAGCTTGGAGAGCGAGACCCAGTACTTC	CASSLESETQYF
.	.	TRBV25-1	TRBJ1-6	TGTGCCAGCTGGGCCCGATCGGGGAATTCACCCCTCCACTTT	CASWARSGNSPLHF
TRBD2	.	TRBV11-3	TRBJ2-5	TGTGCCAGCAGCCTCGCTCTAGCGGGGGGACAAGAGACCCAGTACTTC	CASSLALAGGQETQYF
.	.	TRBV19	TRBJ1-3	TGTGCCAGTAGTATAGCTTCTTTATCCTCCTCTGGAAACACCATATATTTT	CASSIASLSSSGNTIYF
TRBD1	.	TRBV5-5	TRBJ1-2	TGTGCCAGCAGCACCGGGACAGGCGCCTCTAACTATGGCTACACCTTC	CASSTGTGASNYGYTF
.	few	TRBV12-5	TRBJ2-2	TGTGCTAGTGGTTTGGGCACTAGCTCGGAGCTGTTTTTT	CASGLGTSSELFF
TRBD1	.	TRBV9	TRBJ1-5	TGTGCCAGCAGCTCGGGACAGGGGTACCAGCCCCAGCATTTT	CASSSGQGYQPQHF
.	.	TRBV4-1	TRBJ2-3	TGCGCCAGCAGGGCAGGGGGGCCAGATACGCAGTATTTT	CASRAGGPDTQYF
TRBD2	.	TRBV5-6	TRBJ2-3	TGTGCCAGCAGCTTTTTTGGGACTAGCGGGAGAAGGACAGATACGCAGTATTTT	CASSFFGTSGRRTDTQYF
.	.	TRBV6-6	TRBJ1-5	TGTGCCAGCAGTTGGTCCCGGGAGTATAGCAATCAGCCCCAGCATTTT	CASSWSREYSNQPQHF
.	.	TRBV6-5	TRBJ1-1	TGTGCCAGCAGGGTAGAGGACGACAGGGAAGCTTTCTTT	CASRVEDDREAFF
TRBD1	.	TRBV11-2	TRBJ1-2	TGTGCCAGCCGTCGACCGGGACAGGGGAACGGCTACACCTTC	CASRRPGQGNGYTF
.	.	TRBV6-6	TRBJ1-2	TGTGCCACCGAGGGTAACTATGGCTACACCTTC	CATEGNYGYTF
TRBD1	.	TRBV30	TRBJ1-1	TGTGCCGGCACAAATGCAGGGGGAGCTTTCTTT	CAGTNAGGAFF
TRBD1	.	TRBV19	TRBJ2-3	TGTGCCAGTAGTAGCGGACAGGGCCTGGTAGCCACAATAGCGCAGTATTTT	CASSSGQGLVATIAQYF
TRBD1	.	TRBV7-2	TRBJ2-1	TGTGCCAGCAGCGCCAAACTGGGACAGGGCAGTGAGCAGTTCTTC	CASSAKLGQGSEQFF
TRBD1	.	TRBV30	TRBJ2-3	TGTGCCTCGGGGGGGACAGGGGGAAATACGCAGTATTTT	CASGGTGGNTQYF
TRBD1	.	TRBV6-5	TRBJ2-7	TGTGCCAGCAGGTCGACAGGGTCCTACGAGCAGTACTTC	CASRSTGSYEQYF
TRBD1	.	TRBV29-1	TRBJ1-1	TGCAGCGTTGAAGGTACAGGGGGCACTGAAGCTTTCTTT	CSVEGTGGTEAFF
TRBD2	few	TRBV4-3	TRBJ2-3	TGCGCCAGCAGCCACCCGACTAGCGGGGGGGATACGCAGTATTTT	CASSHPTSGGDTQYF
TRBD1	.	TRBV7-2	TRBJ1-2	TGTGCCAGCAGCTCCCGGACAGGGGGCAACTATGGCTACACCTTC	CASSSRTGGNYGYTF
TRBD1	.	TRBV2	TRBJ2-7	TGTGCCACCTCCAGGGGGTACGAGCAGTACTTC	CATSRGYEQYF
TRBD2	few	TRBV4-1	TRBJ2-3	TGCGCCAGCAGCCTCACGTTAGCGGGAGGGCCGGAAGATACGCAGTATTTT	CASSLTLAGGPEDTQYF
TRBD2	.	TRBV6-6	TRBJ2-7	TGTGCCAGCAGTTACTCGTTAGCGGGGTACGAGCAGTACTTC	CASSYSLAGYEQYF
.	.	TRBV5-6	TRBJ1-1	TGTGCCAGCAGCTTGTGGTTTGGTGGCAGGGTCGTCACTGAAGCTTTCTTT	CASSLWFGGRVVTEAFF
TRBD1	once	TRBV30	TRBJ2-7	TGTGCCTGGAGAGTCGGACAGGTAGTCCGCGAGCAGTACTTC	CAWRVGQVVREQYF
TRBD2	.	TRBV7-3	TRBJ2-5	TGTGCCAGCAGCCCCGGACTAGCGGGAGAGACCCAGTACTTC	CASSPGLAGETQYF
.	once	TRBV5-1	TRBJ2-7	TGCGCCAGCAGACCTACAGGAGACTCCTACGAGCAGTACTTC	CASRPTGDSYEQYF
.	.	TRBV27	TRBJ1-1	TGTGCCAGCATCCAAGAGGGGGACCAATTT	CASIQEGDQF
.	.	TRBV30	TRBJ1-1	TGTGCCTGGAGTGTACGGGTTGGGGGGTTCCTTATGAACACTGAAGCTTTCTTT	CAWSVRVGGFLMNTEAFF
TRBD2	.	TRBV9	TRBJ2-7	TGTGCCAGCAGCGTAGGAAAGCGGGGGCCCTACGAGCAGTACTTC	CASSVGKRGPYEQYF
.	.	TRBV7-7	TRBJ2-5	TGTGCTAGCAGCTCCGGTAATCAAGAGACCCAGTACTTC	CASSSGNQETQYF
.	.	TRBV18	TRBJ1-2	TGTGCCAGCTCACCAAAATCGGAGTATGGCTACACCTTC	CASSPKSEYGYTF
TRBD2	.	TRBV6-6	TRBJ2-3	TGTGCCAGCAGCCCCGGGGGTAGCGGGACAGATACGCAGTATTTT	CASSPGGSGTDTQYF
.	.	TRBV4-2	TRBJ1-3	TGTGCCAGCAGCCAAGACCGAGTCTCTGGAAACACCATATATTTT	CASSQDRVSGNTIYF
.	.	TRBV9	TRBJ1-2	TGTGCCAGCAGCCCAGATTGGGCCCACCACACCTTC	CASSPDWAHHTF
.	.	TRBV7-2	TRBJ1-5	TGTGCCAGCAGCTCACAGGGTATGGGTAGCAATCAGCCCCAGCATTTT	CASSSQGMGSNQPQHF
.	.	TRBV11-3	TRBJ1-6	TGTGCCAGCAGTCCACAGGGTTGGGATTCACCCCTCCACTTT	CASSPQGWDSPLHF
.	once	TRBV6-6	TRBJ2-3	TGTGCCAGCACACCTAGCTCAGATACGCAGTATTTT	CASTPSSDTQYF
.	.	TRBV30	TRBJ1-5	TGTGCCTGGAGTGTGCCCTTTGACAGATCCAATCAGCCCCAGCATTTT	CAWSVPFDRSNQPQHF
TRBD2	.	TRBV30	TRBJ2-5	TGTGCCTGGGGAGCGGGGGCGAGTGAGACCCAGTACTTC	CAWGAGASETQYF
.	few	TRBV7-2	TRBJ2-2	TGTGCCAGCAGCTTTACAGGGCCGAACACCGGGGAGCTGTTTTTT	CASSFTGPNTGELFF
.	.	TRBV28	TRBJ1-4	TGTGCCAGCAAGGCTGGGGGGGCTAATGAAAAACTGTTTTTT	CASKAGGANEKLFF
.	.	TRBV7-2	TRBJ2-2	TGTGCCAGCAGCCTGAACCAGGTCCCCGGGGAGCTGTTTTTT	CASSLNQVPGELFF
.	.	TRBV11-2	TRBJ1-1	TGTGCCAGCAGCCTAGCTGTGGGCAGGAACACTGAAGCTTTCTTT	CASSLAVGRNTEAFF
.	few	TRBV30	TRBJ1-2	TGTGCCTGGAGTGTAGCTCGAGGGAACTATGGCTACACCTTC	CAWSVARGNYGYTF